These 29 T cell receptor beta chains were all obtained from the same sample, sequenced in a study of human T cells and chemical hapten exposure listed by TCRdb under 2021. The library was prepared using RACE. Sequencing used a NextSeq 500. TCRdb applied fastp at Q25 and MiXCR to the public reads, then kept only in-frame beta chains. Each record represents a unique CDR3 protein, reported with the most common genes and DNA among its rows. The sample records approximately 80,000 distinct CDR3 sequences, 6% to 9% of which are singletons. The leading ten clones occupy roughly 1.4% of the sample. Interpreted using the paper, the time point label stands for: patch test 1, 2 weeks after DPC sensitization. The treatment or condition label on this specimen signifies: therapeutic diphenylcyclopropenone sensitization with weekly scalp DPC. Sequencing used whole blood, obtained in connection with sensitization to the hapten diphenylcyclopropenone (DPC). These receptors all stem from a woman aged 25 to 39 with alopecia areata. Some clones in this sample may be carry-over from other donors' samples.

This clonotype has just a few counts. The chain couples TRBV6-1 to TRBJ2-7, with D perhaps assigned TRBD1 or TRBD2 (5 bases each). This CDR3 has 16 amino acids. CDR1 is MNHNS, CDR2 SASEGT, per germline. V lost 1 base and J 3 bases, leaving 16 bases between the germline ends. The CDR3 protein is CASSEGRQTGGYEQYF. The CDR3 nucleotides read TGTGCCAGCAGTGAAGGGCGGCAGACTGGGGGCTACGAGCAGTACTTC.

The table lists this clonotype with many counts. The chain couples TRBV6-5 to TRBJ1-1; D gene uncertain. The CDR3 consists of 14 residues. Trimming took off 5 bases at V and 6 bases at J, with 16 bases between the two ends. Germline lookup yields CDR1 MNHEY and CDR2 SVGAGI. CDR3 sequence (DNA): TGTGCCAGCAGTCCACAAGGACGCACACCTGAAGCTTTCTTT. Its translation is CASSPQGRTPEAFF.

This clonotype was counted at least ten times. The rearrangement links TRBV12-3 or TRBV12-4 to TRBJ2-6; D might be TRBD1 (5 bases). The CDR3 is 17 residues long. Trimming pared 1 base from V and 2 bases from J, leaving 12 bases between. CDR3 nucleotides: TGTGCCAGCAGTTTAGTCCAGGGCAGCCCTGGGGCCAACGTCCTGACTTTC. It codes for CASSLVQGSPGANVLTF.

This clonotype was counted between two and nine times. This rearrangement joins TRBV9 to TRBJ1-4; 11 bases fit TRBD1. The CDR3 consists of 15 residues. Germline V gene data show CDR1 as SGDLS and CDR2 as YYNGEE. With 3 bases clipped from V and 7 bases from J, the junction kept 5 bases outside the gene matches. The CDR3 reads CASSDGTGGIEKLFF. The CDR3 DNA follows: TGTGCCAGCAGCGACGGGACAGGGGGTATTGAAAAACTGTTTTTT.

This clonotype was counted ten times or more. The chain joins TRBV11-3 to TRBJ2-2; the D call may be TRBD1 or TRBD2 (5 bases each). Germline V gene data show CDR1 as SGHNT and CDR2 as YENEEA. The CDR3 length is 16 residues. With 2 bases removed from V and 7 bases from J, the gap between germline ends came to 17 bases. The DNA of the CDR3 is TGTGCCAGCAGCTTACGGGTCCAGGGACCCATCGGGGAGCTGTTTTTT. It codes for CASSLRVQGPIGELFF.

This clonotype has at least ten counts. The CDR3 coding sequence is TGCAGTGCTCATAGGACAGAGAAAGAGACCCAGTACTTC. Residues: CSAHRTEKETQYF. The chain couples TRBV20-1 to TRBJ2-5; D may be TRBD1 (6 bases). CDR1 is DFQATT, CDR2 SNEGSKA, per germline (reference sequence). V was trimmed by 5 bases and J by 3 bases, leaving 13 bases between them. The CDR3 is 13 amino acids.

This CDR3 reads CASSYSRQVYNEQFF. The CDR3 nucleotides read TGTGCCAGCAGTTACTCTCGACAGGTCTACAATGAGCAGTTCTTC. The chain combines TRBV6-5 with TRBJ2-1; TRBD1 is a possible D gene (6 bases). This CDR3 is built from 15 residues. Germline V gene lookup returns CDR1 MNHEY and CDR2 SVGAGI. The V and J ends lost 0 bases and 3 bases respectively, with 9 bases between them.

This chain uses TRBV12-3 or TRBV12-4 with TRBJ1-6; 7 nucleotides match TRBD1. This CDR3 region has 14 residues. The ends lost 4 bases at V and 10 bases at J; junction bases unmatched: 7. CDR3 bases: TGTGCCAGCAGTTCAGACAGGGTGTTGTCACCCCTCCACTTT. It specifies CASSSDRVLSPLHF.

The chain combines TRBV9 with TRBJ2-5; either TRBD1 or TRBD2 may fit D (6 bases each). The V end was cut by 0 bases, the J end by 4 bases, with 13 bases between. Germline V gene data show CDR1 as SGDLS and CDR2 as YYNGEE. This CDR3 contains 15 residues. In DNA, the CDR3 is TGTGCCAGCAGCGTAGTGGGGGGCTTTGGAGAGACCCAGTACTTC. Translating it yields CASSVVGGFGETQYF. Full variable domain (remainder filled in from reference TRBV9 and TRBJ2-5): DSGVTQTPKHLITATGQRVTLRCSPRSGDLSVYWYQQSLDQGLQFLIQYYNGEERAKGNILERFSAQQFPDLHSELNLSSLELGDSALYFCASSVVGGFGETQYFGPGTRLLVL.

This clonotype was detected many times. The V and J genes are TRBV20-1 and TRBJ2-7, with TRBD2 identical over 12 bases. The CDR3 is 19 residues long. V lost 3 bases to trimming and J lost 5 bases; unmatched junction nucleotides: 20. CDR1 DFQATT and CDR2 SNEGSKA come from the germline V gene (reference sequence). As DNA, the CDR3 is TGCAGTGCTAGCGACACTAGCGGGGGGTTCTTAGGGCCAAAAAACGAGCAGTACTTC. This gives the protein CSASDTSGGFLGPKNEQYF.

This clonotype was counted only a few times. The J gene is TRBJ1-1, the V gene TRBV7-9; no clear D. Trimming removed 5 bases at V and 1 base at J, with 8 bases between. The CDR3 loop spans 13 amino acids. Germline CDR1 SEHNR, CDR2 FQNEAQ (reference sequence). The CDR3 sequence: CASSPPRNTEAFF. CDR3 in DNA: TGTGCCAGCAGCCCGCCCAGGAACACTGAAGCTTTCTTT.

The chain has TRBV13 and TRBJ1-3; a weak D match, TRBD1 (6 bases). The CDR3 consists of 17 residues. Germline V gene sequence: CDR1 PRHDT, CDR2 FYEKMQ (reference sequence). Trimming cost V 0 bases and J 0 bases, with 12 bases left between them. The CDR3 sequence is CASSLGRGLNSGNTIYF. CDR3 nucleotide sequence: TGTGCCAGCAGCTTAGGCAGGGGACTAAACTCTGGAAACACCATATATTTT.

This clonotype was counted between two and nine times. V usage is TRBV20-1 and J usage is TRBJ2-7, with 8 nucleotides matching TRBD1. The trim removed 5 bases at V and 4 bases at J, leaving 10 bases unmatched. This CDR3 comprises 14 residues. CDR1 is DFQATT and CDR2 is SNEGSKA in the germline V gene (reference sequence). This chain's CDR3 is CSAEKPGTGYEQYF. CDR3 in DNA: TGCAGTGCTGAGAAGCCCGGGACAGGATACGAGCAGTACTTC.

This clonotype was picked up many times. The chain recombines TRBV5-5 with TRBJ1-1; no clear D gene. From germline, CDR1 is SGHKS and CDR2 YYEKEE (reference sequence). Trimming took off 4 bases at V and 9 bases at J, with 16 bases between the two ends. The CDR3 totals 13 residues. The CDR3 loop is CASSPILRRQAFF. In nucleotides, the CDR3 is TGTGCCAGCAGCCCCATCCTACGTCGGCAAGCTTTCTTT.

This clonotype was seen at least ten times. A much larger clone lies a single base off, so this may be a read error. V usage is TRBV20-1 and J usage is TRBJ1-4, with D possibly matching TRBD1 (5 bases). This CDR3 has 15 residues. Deletions cut 0 bases from V and 6 bases from J, with 14 bases between. CDR1 is DFQATT, CDR2 SNEGSKA, per germline (reference sequence). CDR3 amino acids: CSARDQGGWYEKLFF. CDR3 bases: TGCAGTGCTAGAGATCAGGGAGGGTGGTATGAAAAACTGTTTTTT.

This chain links TRBV2 with TRBJ1-5; D is possibly TRBD1 (5 bases). The length of the CDR3 is 13 residues. Germline CDR1 SNHLY, CDR2 FYNNEI. Trimming removed 4 bases from V and 6 bases from J, with 10 bases in between. CDR3 coding DNA: TGTGCCAGCAGTGTGGGGGTCGTTCAGCCCCAGCATTTT. It codes for CASSVGVVQPQHF.

In this sample, this clonotype turned up many times. The J gene is TRBJ1-4, the V gene TRBV6-5, with D possibly matching TRBD1 (6 bases). Germline CDR1 MNHEY, CDR2 SVGAGI. The CDR3 has 12 amino acids. The ends were cut back, 5 bases at V and 9 bases at J, with 10 bases in the middle. The CDR3 region has the DNA TGTGCCAGCAGTACAGGGAGGAAAAAACTGTTTTTT. Residues: CASSTGRKKLFF.

In its sample, this clonotype was seen many times. The CDR3 bases are TGTGCCAGCAGCTTAGTACTAGCGGGGGGGGAAAATGAGCAGTTCTTC. Residues: CASSLVLAGGENEQFF. The chain has TRBV7-2 and TRBJ2-1; 13 nucleotides match TRBD2. Germline values: CDR1 SGHTA, CDR2 FQGNSA. The J segment lost 7 bases and the V segment lost 1 base, leaving 4 bases of the junction unmatched. CDR3 length equals 16 residues.

The chain combines TRBV30 with TRBJ2-4; D might be TRBD1 (6 bases). V shed 6 bases and J shed 7 bases, with 13 bases lying between them. Germline CDR1 and CDR2: GTSNPN and SVGIG (reference sequence). This CDR3 region has 12 residues. As DNA, the CDR3 is TGTGCCTGTCGACAGGAAAGGAACATTCAGTACTTC. Translated: CACRQERNIQYF.

This clonotype was seen ten or more times. V is TRBV21-1 and J is TRBJ2-3; the D segment call TRBD2 is taken from the table without a DNA check. TRBV21-1 is labeled a pseudogene. The length of the CDR3 is 16 residues. CDR3 coding DNA: TGTGCCAGCAGCAAAGAGACTAGCGGGGGGACAGATACGCAGTATTTT. It is translated as CASSKETSGGTDTQYF.

J is TRBJ2-3 and V is TRBV12-5; 7 nucleotides line up with TRBD1. Unmatched junction bases numbered 5, after V lost 3 bases and J lost 2 bases. The CDR3 is 15 residues long. The germline gives CDR1 LGHNT, CDR2 FRNRAP. The DNA of the CDR3 is TGTGCTAGTGGTTTAGGACAGGCCGTCACAGATACGCAGTATTTT. Translation gives CASGLGQAVTDTQYF.

CDR3 sequence: CASSLGPCEQYF. The CDR3 bases are TGTGCCAGCAGCTTGGGGCCCTGCGAGCAGTACTTC. The J gene is TRBJ2-7, the V gene TRBV5-4; D gene unclear. The ends were cut back, 0 bases at V and 6 bases at J, with 7 bases in the middle. The CDR3 is made up of 12 amino acids. Germline V gene data show CDR1 as SGHNT and CDR2 as YYREEE (reference sequence). Full variable domain (missing parts from reference TRBV5-4 and TRBJ2-7): ETGVTQSPTHLIKTRGQQVTLRCSSQSGHNTVSWYQQALGQGPQFIFQYYREEENGRGNFPPRFSGLQFPNYSSELNVNALELDDSALYLCASSLGPCEQYFGPGTRLTVT.

This clonotype occurred a few times. One junction end does not reproduce the germline sequence, and a read error may be involved. V and J are TRBV9 and TRBJ2-5, with TRBD2 as a possible D gene (5 bases). CDR3 length: 13 residues. Germline values: CDR1 SGDLS, CDR2 YYNGEE. The DNA for the CDR3 is TGTGCCAGTAGCGTGTCGGAACAAGAGACCCAGTACTTC. Translation: CASSVSEQETQYF.

This clonotype occurred many times. The V call is TRBV29-1, the J call TRBJ1-2; D call uncertain. This CDR3 is 12 amino acids long. V lost 4 bases to trimming and J lost 7 bases, with 13 bases between them. CDR1 and CDR2 (germline): SQVTM, ANQGSEA. CDR3 nucleotides: TGCAGCGTTGGGGCGGGAGTGAGTGGCTACACCTTC. Amino acid sequence: CSVGAGVSGYTF.

This clonotype was seen at least ten times. The chain carries TRBV11-2 and TRBJ1-3; TRBD1 might be the D (5 bases). The CDR3 is made up of 14 amino acids. V was cut by 5 bases and J by 1 base, with 9 bases left in between. Germline assignment: CDR1 SGHAT and CDR2 FQNNGV. The DNA for the CDR3 is TGTGCCAGCAGCGACGGGGGATCTGGAAACACCATATATTTT. It codes for CASSDGGSGNTIYF. The variable domain in full, with the rest retrieved from reference TRBV11-2 and TRBJ1-3, is EAGVAQSPRYKIIEKRQSVAFWCNPISGHATLYWYQQILGQGPKLLIQFQNNGVVDDSQLPKDRFSAERLKGVDSTLKIQPAKLEDSAVYLCASSDGGSGNTIYFGEGSWLTVV.

About this clonotype: Compared with germline, one end of the junction differs, possibly owing to a read error. The CDR3 loop is CASSLRGLPGKTIYF. CDR3 bases: TGTGCCAGCAGCTTAAGGGGACTCCCTGGAAAAACCATATATTTT. The V and J genes are TRBV7-2 and TRBJ1-3; weak D call: TRBD1 (5 bases). CDR3 length equals 15 residues. Germline CDR1 reads SGHTA; CDR2 reads FQGNSA.

This clonotype was seen a few times. The chain has TRBV18 and TRBJ1-6; D might be TRBD1 (6 bases). CDR1 KGHSH and CDR2 LQKENI come from the germline V gene. The CDR3 sequence is 15 residues long. V was trimmed by 2 bases and J by 7 bases, leaving 12 bases between them. The CDR3 loop is CASSPYDRPNSPLHF. The CDR3 DNA sequence: TGTGCCAGCTCACCATATGACAGGCCAAATTCACCCCTCCACTTT.

This clonotype was recorded many times. The chain employs TRBV19 and TRBJ2-5; 9 nucleotides agree with TRBD1. V lost 3 bases and J lost 4; bases outside the gene matches: 9. CDR1 is LNHDA, CDR2 SQIVND, per germline (reference sequence). The CDR3 is 16 amino acids. CDR3 in amino acids: CASSIFGTGIGETQYF. The CDR3 DNA follows: TGTGCCAGTAGTATCTTCGGGACAGGGATCGGAGAGACCCAGTACTTC.

V and J are TRBV19 and TRBJ2-7; 9 bases line up with TRBD1. The J segment lost 1 base and the V segment lost 3 bases, leaving 4 bases of the junction unmatched. The germline CDR1 and CDR2 sequences are LNHDA and SQIVND (reference sequence). This CDR3 has 15 amino acids. CDR3 sequence reads: CASSIATGGSYEQYF. CDR3 nucleotides: TGTGCCAGTAGTATCGCGACAGGGGGTTCCTACGAGCAGTACTTC. Complete variable domain (other parts from reference TRBV19 and TRBJ2-7): DGGITQSPKYLFRKEGQNVTLSCEQNLNHDAMYWYRQDPGQGLRLIYYSQIVNDFQKGDIAEGYSVSREKKESFPLTVTSAQKNPTAFYLCASSIATGGSYEQYFGPGTRLTVT.